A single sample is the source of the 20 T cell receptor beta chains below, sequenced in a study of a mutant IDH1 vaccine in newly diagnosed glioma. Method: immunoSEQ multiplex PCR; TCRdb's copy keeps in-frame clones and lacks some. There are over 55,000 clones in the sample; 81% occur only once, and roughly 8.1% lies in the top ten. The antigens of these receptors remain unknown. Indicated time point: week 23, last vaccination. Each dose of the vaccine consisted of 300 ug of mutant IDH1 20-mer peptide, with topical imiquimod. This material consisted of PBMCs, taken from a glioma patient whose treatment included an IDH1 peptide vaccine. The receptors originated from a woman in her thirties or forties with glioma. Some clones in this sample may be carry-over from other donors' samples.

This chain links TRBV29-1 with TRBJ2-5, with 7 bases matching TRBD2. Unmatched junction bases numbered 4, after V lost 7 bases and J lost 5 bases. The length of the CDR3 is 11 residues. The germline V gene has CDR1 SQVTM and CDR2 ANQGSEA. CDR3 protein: CSERGGETQYF. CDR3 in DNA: TGCAGCGAGCGGGGAGGCGAGACCCAGTACTTC.

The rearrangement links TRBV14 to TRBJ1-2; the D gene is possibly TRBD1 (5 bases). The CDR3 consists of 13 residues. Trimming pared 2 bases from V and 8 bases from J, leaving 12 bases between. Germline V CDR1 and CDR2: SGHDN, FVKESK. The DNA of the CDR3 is TGTGCCAGCAGCCAATTAACCTGGGGCGGCTACACCTTC. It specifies CASSQLTWGGYTF.

DNA for the CDR3: TGTGCCAGCTTTGGGGCGCCGTCAGATAATTCACCCCTCCACTTT. It codes for CASFGAPSDNSPLHF. The chain uses TRBV2 and TRBJ1-6; a possible D gene is TRBD1 (5 bases). V was pared by 8 bases and J by 5 bases, with 16 bases between. Germline CDR1 is SNHLY and CDR2 is FYNNEI. The CDR3 contains 15 residues.

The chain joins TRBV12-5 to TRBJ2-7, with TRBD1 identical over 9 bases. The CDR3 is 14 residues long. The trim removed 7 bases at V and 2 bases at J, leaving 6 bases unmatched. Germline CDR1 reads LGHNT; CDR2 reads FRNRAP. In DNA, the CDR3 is TGTGCTAGTGCCCCGGGACAGGGAGCCTACGAGCAGTACTTC. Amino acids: CASAPGQGAYEQYF.

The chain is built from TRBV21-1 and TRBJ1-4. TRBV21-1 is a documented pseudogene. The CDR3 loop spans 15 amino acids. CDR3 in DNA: TGTGCCAGCAGCCCCTGGCCCAGCAGCGATGAAAAACTGTTTTTT. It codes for CASSPWPSSDEKLFF.

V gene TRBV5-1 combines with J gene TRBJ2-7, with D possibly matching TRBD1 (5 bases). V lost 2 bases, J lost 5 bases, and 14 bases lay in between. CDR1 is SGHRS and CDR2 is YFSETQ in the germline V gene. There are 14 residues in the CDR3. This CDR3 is CASSLYGAGDEQYF. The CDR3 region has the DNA TGCGCCAGCAGCTTATATGGGGCCGGCGACGAGCAGTACTTC. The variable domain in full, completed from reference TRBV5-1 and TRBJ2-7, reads KAGVTQTPRYLIKTRGQQVTLSCSPISGHRSVSWYQQTPGQGLQFLFEYFSETQRNKGNFPGRFSGRQFSNSRSEMNVSTLELGDSALYLCASSLYGAGDEQYFGPGTRLTVT.

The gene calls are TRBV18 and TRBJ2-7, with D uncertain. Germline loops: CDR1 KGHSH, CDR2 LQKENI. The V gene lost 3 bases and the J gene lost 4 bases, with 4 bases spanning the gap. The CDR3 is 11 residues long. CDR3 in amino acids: CASSPDYEQYF. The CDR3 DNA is TGTGCCAGCTCACCTGATTACGAGCAGTACTTC.

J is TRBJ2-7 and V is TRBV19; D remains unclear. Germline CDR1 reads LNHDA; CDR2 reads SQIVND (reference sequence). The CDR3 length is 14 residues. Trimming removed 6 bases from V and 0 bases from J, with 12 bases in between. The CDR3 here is CASSVLGSSYEQYF. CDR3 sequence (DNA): TGTGCCAGTAGCGTCCTTGGTAGCTCCTACGAGCAGTACTTC.

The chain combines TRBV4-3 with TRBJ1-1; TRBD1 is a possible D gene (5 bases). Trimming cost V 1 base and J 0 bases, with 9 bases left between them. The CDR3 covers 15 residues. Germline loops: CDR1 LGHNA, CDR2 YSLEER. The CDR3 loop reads CASSQGDSLNTEAFF. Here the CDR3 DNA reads TGCGCCAGCAGCCAAGGAGACAGTTTGAACACTGAAGCTTTCTTT.

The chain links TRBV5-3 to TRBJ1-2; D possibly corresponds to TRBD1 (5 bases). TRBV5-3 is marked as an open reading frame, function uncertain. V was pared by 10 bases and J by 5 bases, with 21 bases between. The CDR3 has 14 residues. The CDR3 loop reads CAPRGGRGTYGYTF. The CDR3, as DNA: TGTGCCCCACGGGGGGGTCGGGGAACTTATGGCTACACCTTC.

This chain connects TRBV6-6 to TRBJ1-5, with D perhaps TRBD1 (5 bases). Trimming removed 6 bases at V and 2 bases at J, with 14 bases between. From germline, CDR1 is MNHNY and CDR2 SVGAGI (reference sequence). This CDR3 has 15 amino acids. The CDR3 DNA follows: TGTGCCAGCAGCCCCCACCAGGGTGGCAATCAGCCCCAGCATTTT. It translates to CASSPHQGGNQPQHF.

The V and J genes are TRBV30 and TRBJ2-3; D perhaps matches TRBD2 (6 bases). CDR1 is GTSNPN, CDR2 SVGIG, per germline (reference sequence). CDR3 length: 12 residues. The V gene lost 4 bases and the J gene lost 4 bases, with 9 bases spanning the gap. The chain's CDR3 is CAWTLAADTQYF. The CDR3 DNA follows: TGTGCCTGGACACTAGCAGCAGATACGCAGTATTTT.

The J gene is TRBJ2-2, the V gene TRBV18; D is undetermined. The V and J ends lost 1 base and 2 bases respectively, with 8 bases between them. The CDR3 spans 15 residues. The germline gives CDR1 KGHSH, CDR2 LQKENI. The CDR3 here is CASSPQQINTGELFF. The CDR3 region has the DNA TGTGCCAGCTCACCACAACAGATTAACACCGGGGAGCTGTTTTTT.

CDR3 protein: CASSPAGTGGYEQYF. The CDR3 DNA follows: TGTGCCAGCAGCCCAGCCGGGACAGGGGGCTACGAGCAGTACTTC. The gene calls are TRBV6-5 and TRBJ2-7, with 11 bases identical to TRBD1. This CDR3 is 15 amino acids long. The germline gives CDR1 MNHEY, CDR2 SVGAGI. The J segment lost 3 bases and the V segment lost 6 bases, leaving 7 bases of the junction unmatched.

This CDR3 reads CASSVNSAQETQYF. CDR3 nucleotide sequence: TGTGCCAGCAGTGTAAACAGCGCCCAAGAGACCCAGTACTTC. The rearrangement links TRBV6-4 to TRBJ2-5; the D is unclear. There are 14 residues in the CDR3. Per the germline V gene, CDR1 is MRHNA and CDR2 is SNTAGT. Trimming removed 4 bases from V and 1 base from J, with 10 bases in between.

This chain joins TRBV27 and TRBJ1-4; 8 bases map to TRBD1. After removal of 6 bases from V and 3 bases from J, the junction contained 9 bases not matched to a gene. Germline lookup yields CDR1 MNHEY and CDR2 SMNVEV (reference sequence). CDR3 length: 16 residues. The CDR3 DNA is TGTGCCAGCAGCCCTGGACAGGGAGAGGCTAATGAAAAACTGTTTTTT. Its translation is CASSPGQGEANEKLFF.

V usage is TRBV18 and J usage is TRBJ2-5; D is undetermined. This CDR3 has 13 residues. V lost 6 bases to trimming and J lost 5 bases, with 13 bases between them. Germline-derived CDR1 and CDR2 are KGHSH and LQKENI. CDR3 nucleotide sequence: TGTGCCAGCTCCCCCGGGTCTGGGGAGACCCAGTACTTC. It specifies CASSPGSGETQYF.

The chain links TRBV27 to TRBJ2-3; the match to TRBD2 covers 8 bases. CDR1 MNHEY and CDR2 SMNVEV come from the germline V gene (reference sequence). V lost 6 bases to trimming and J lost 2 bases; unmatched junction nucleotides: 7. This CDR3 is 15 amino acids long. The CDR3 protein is CASRQGTRFTDTQYF. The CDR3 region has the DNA TGTGCCAGCAGGCAAGGGACTAGATTCACAGATACGCAGTATTTT.

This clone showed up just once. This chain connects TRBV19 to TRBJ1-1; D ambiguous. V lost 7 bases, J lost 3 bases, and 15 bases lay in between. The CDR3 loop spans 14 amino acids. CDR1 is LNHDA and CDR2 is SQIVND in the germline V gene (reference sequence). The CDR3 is CASTLGREDTEAFF. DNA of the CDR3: TGTGCCAGTACCCTAGGGAGGGAGGACACTGAAGCTTTCTTT.

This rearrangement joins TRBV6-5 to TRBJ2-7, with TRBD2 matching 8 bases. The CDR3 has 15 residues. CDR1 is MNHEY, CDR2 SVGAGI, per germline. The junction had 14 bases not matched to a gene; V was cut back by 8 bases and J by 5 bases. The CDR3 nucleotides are TGTGCCAGCCGACAAATAGAGGTCGGGGGGGACGAGCAGTACTTC. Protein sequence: CASRQIEVGGDEQYF.